Each of the 24 T cell receptor beta chains below was sequenced from the same sample in a study of shared clonotypes between healthy human individuals. Naive CD8 cells were CD45RO-negative, positively selected for CCR7, excluding terminally differentiated effector memory CD45RA+ cells. Here immunoSEQ multiplex PCR was the method, and the copy in TCRdb shows in-frame clones only, minus some. The sample gives approximately 2,200,000 clones, roughly 91% of which show up once; under 2% is in the top ten. Sequencing used naive CD8+ T cells from PBMCs. The origin of the receptors is a man aged 18 to 35 in good health. Some clones in this sample may be carry-over from other donors' samples.

The rearrangement links TRBV7-9 to TRBJ1-2, with D hard to call. CDR1 SEHNR and CDR2 FQNEAQ come from the germline V gene (reference sequence). The germline V and J ends were trimmed by 4 bases and 4 bases, with 16 bases remaining between them. The CDR3 length is 15 residues. CDR3 DNA: TGTGCCAGCAGCTCCGGGGTGGACTTTATCTATGGCTACACCTTC. It translates to CASSSGVDFIYGYTF.

The rearrangement joins TRBV7-2 to TRBJ1-2; D may be TRBD1 (6 bases). The CDR3 runs 13 residues. Trimming shortened V by 5 bases and J by 5 bases, and 12 bases separated the two germline ends. Germline CDR1 reads SGHTA; CDR2 reads FQGNSA. The CDR3, as DNA: TGTGCCAGCAGCACAGGGAACCTTTATGGCTACACCTTC. Translating gives CASSTGNLYGYTF.

This CDR3 reads CASSSLAGSPDTQYF. The CDR3, as DNA: TGTGCCAGCAGCTCTTTGGCGGGTTCTCCAGATACGCAGTATTTT. The chain employs TRBV5-8 and TRBJ2-3; tentatively, D is TRBD2 (5 bases). Trimming took off 3 bases at V and 4 bases at J, with 15 bases between the two ends. The CDR3 runs 15 residues. From germline, CDR1 is SGHTS and CDR2 YDEGEE.

The rearrangement links TRBV7-2 to TRBJ2-1; D is unresolved. V lost 5 bases to trimming and J lost 9 bases, with 20 bases between them. Germline V gives CDR1 SGHTA, CDR2 FQGNSA. This CDR3 region has 15 residues. CDR3: CASSPSSVAAGEQFF. The CDR3, as DNA: TGTGCCAGCAGCCCTAGTTCTGTCGCCGCCGGTGAGCAGTTCTTC.

The chain recombines TRBV10-2 with TRBJ2-5; D uncertain. The CDR3 loop spans 14 amino acids. V lost 4 bases, J lost 5 bases, and 14 bases lay in between. Germline V gene data show CDR1 as WSHSY and CDR2 as SAAADI. CDR3 amino acids: CASSGDRLKETQYF. The CDR3 nucleotides are TGCGCCAGCAGTGGAGACCGTTTGAAGGAGACCCAGTACTTC.

This chain joins TRBV29-1 and TRBJ1-1; D call uncertain. V shed 0 bases and J shed 4 bases, with 15 bases lying between them. CDR3 length equals 15 residues. The germline V gene has CDR1 SQVTM and CDR2 ANQGSEA. As DNA, the CDR3 is TGCAGCGTTGAAGATATCGGGCGCTCGGGCACTGAAGCTTTCTTT. Translated: CSVEDIGRSGTEAFF.

This chain joins TRBV11-2 and TRBJ1-2; perhaps TRBD1 as D (5 bases). Germline V CDR1 and CDR2: SGHAT, FQNNGV. V was pared by 1 base and J by 4 bases, with 13 bases between. This CDR3 has 15 amino acids. The CDR3 DNA reads TGTGCCAGCAGCTTAGCCTCGGACATTACCTATGGCTACACCTTC. This encodes CASSLASDITYGYTF. Using reference TRBV11-2 and TRBJ1-2 for the parts outside the CDR3, the full variable domain is EAGVAQSPRYKIIEKRQSVAFWCNPISGHATLYWYQQILGQGPKLLIQFQNNGVVDDSQLPKDRFSAERLKGVDSTLKIQPAKLEDSAVYLCASSLASDITYGYTFGSGTRLTVV.

The rearrangement links TRBV4-1 to TRBJ1-3, with 11 bases fitting TRBD1. CDR1 and CDR2 from the germline V gene are MGHRA and YSYEKL. The length of the CDR3 is 17 residues. The V segment lost 5 bases and the J segment 2 bases; nucleotides outside the gene matches: 8. The CDR3 sequence: CASSSRSDRGPGNTIYF. The CDR3, as DNA: TGCGCCAGCAGCTCGCGGTCGGACAGGGGGCCTGGAAACACCATATATTTT.

The V and J genes are TRBV9 and TRBJ2-2; the D is unclear. V lost 3 bases and J lost 7, with 10 bases in between. This CDR3 has 13 residues. CDR1 and CDR2 (germline): SGDLS, YYNGEE. In DNA form, the CDR3 reads TGTGCCAGCAGCGACCACGCTTTCGGGGAGCTGTTTTTT. This encodes CASSDHAFGELFF.

This clone was observed once. The CDR3 sequence: CASSGTWRAKTQYF. The CDR3 region has the DNA TGTGCCAGCAGCGGGACTTGGAGGGCAAAGACCCAGTACTTC. The chain combines TRBV7-9 with TRBJ2-5; D possibly corresponds to TRBD2 (6 bases). Germline V lookup: CDR1 SEHNR, CDR2 FQNEAQ (reference sequence). Trimming removed 5 bases from V and 6 bases from J, with 16 bases in between. The length of the CDR3 is 14 residues.

The rearrangement links TRBV7-2 to TRBJ1-3; no clear D. Germline CDR1 SGHTA, CDR2 FQGNSA. The CDR3 loop spans 12 amino acids. The V end was cut by 5 bases, the J end by 5 bases, with 7 bases between. The CDR3 sequence: CASSAFRNTIYF. In nucleotides, the CDR3 is TGTGCCAGCAGCGCCTTCAGAAACACCATATATTTT.

The V and J genes are TRBV19 and TRBJ1-2; a possible D gene is TRBD1 (6 bases). CDR1 is LNHDA, CDR2 SQIVND, per germline (reference sequence). The CDR3 loop spans 14 amino acids. V shed 7 bases and J shed 0 bases, with 12 bases lying between them. DNA of the CDR3: TGTGCCAGTACCCAGAGGGGGACTAACTATGGCTACACCTTC. It encodes CASTQRGTNYGYTF.

The chain recombines TRBV27 with TRBJ1-1; 8 positions match TRBD1. The CDR3 is 16 amino acids. Germline CDR1 MNHEY, CDR2 SMNVEV (reference sequence). Trimming removed 2 bases from V and 5 bases from J; junction bases left unmatched: 10. The CDR3 region has the DNA TGTGCCAGCAGTTTAGCCCCTACAGGGGGTAGAACTGAAGCTTTCTTT. As protein: CASSLAPTGGRTEAFF.

The V call is TRBV21-1, the J call TRBJ2-7; whether TRBD2, the table's D call, matches the DNA was not checked. TRBV21-1 is given as a pseudogene. This CDR3 is built from 17 residues. In DNA, the CDR3 is TGTGCCAGCAGCACTAGTCGGGGCGGCGGGAGGGTATACGAGCAGTACTTC. Amino acid sequence: CASSTSRGGGRVYEQYF.

The chain employs TRBV27 and TRBJ1-2; 10 positions match TRBD1. J gave up 5 bases and V 3 bases, and 15 bases lay outside the gene matches. The CDR3 extends over 18 amino acids. Germline CDR1 MNHEY, CDR2 SMNVEV (reference sequence). The CDR3 loop reads CASSFLAGQGSSWYGYTF. The CDR3 nucleotides are TGTGCCAGCAGTTTCCTGGCGGGACAGGGGAGCTCCTGGTATGGCTACACCTTC.

The rearrangement uses TRBV27 and TRBJ2-1; D possibly uses TRBD1 or TRBD2 (5 bases each). The germline CDR1 and CDR2 sequences are MNHEY and SMNVEV (reference sequence). Trimming removed 6 bases at V and 5 bases at J, with 14 bases between. CDR3 length: 14 amino acids. For the CDR3, the DNA is TGTGCCAGCAGAAACCGGGACGGAAACAATGAGCAGTTCTTC. Amino acids: CASRNRDGNNEQFF.

This chain connects TRBV4-1 to TRBJ1-4; D is undetermined. V shed 1 base and J shed 8 bases, with 14 bases lying between them. CDR1 and CDR2 (germline): MGHRA, YSYEKL. The CDR3 sequence is 15 residues long. CDR3 DNA: TGCGCCAGCAGCCAAGTCGATTACGGAGGGGAAAAACTGTTTTTT. It translates to CASSQVDYGGEKLFF.

This clone was counted a few times. V and J are TRBV6-1 and TRBJ1-2; D is perhaps TRBD1 (5 bases). CDR3 size: 14 residues. V lost 4 bases to trimming and J lost 2 bases, with 11 bases between them. Germline loops: CDR1 MNHNS, CDR2 SASEGT. CDR3 residues: CASSGMGRNYGYTF. The CDR3 nucleotides read TGTGCCAGCAGTGGTATGGGACGGAACTATGGCTACACCTTC.

J is TRBJ1-3 and V is TRBV13; 7 nucleotides match TRBD1. The CDR3 runs 17 residues. Germline V lookup: CDR1 PRHDT, CDR2 FYEKMQ (reference sequence). The V and J ends lost 2 bases and 2 bases, in that order; junction bases with no gene match: 9. The CDR3 DNA is TGTGCCAGCAGCTTATTATGGGGGGACAGCACTGGAAACACCATATATTTT. Amino acids: CASSLLWGDSTGNTIYF.

This clone was recorded only once. This sequence joins TRBV27 and TRBJ1-5, with 9 nucleotides matching TRBD1. This CDR3 has 14 amino acids. CDR1 MNHEY and CDR2 SMNVEV come from the germline V gene (reference sequence). The trim removed 2 bases at V and 9 bases at J, leaving 5 bases unmatched. DNA for the CDR3: TGTGCCAGCAGTTTAACAGGGGGCTGGATGCCCCAGCATTTT. It yields the protein CASSLTGGWMPQHF.

The V and J genes are TRBV13 and TRBJ2-7; D possibly corresponds to TRBD1 (6 bases). Trimming left V 5 bases short and J 2 bases short, with 19 bases between. CDR3 size: 16 residues. Germline assignment: CDR1 PRHDT and CDR2 FYEKMQ (reference sequence). This chain's CDR3 is CASSPNLGQRTYEQYF. CDR3 in DNA: TGTGCCAGCAGCCCAAATCTAGGACAGCGAACCTACGAGCAGTACTTC. Looking up the rest from reference TRBV13 and TRBJ2-7 gives the full variable domain: AAGVIQSPRHLIKEKRETATLKCYPIPRHDTVYWYQQGPGQDPQFLISFYEKMQSDKGSIPDRFSAQQFSDYHSELNMSSLELGDSALYFCASSPNLGQRTYEQYFGPGTRLTVT.

The CDR3 is CASSLGVGRNTEAFF. In DNA form, the CDR3 reads TGTGCCAGCAGTCTGGGAGTGGGTAGGAACACTGAAGCTTTCTTT. The gene calls are TRBV6-1 and TRBJ1-1, with D uncertain. CDR3 length: 15 residues. V was pared by 5 bases and J by 1 base, with 14 bases between. Germline assignment: CDR1 MNHNS and CDR2 SASEGT.

This clone has only a few counts. The sample carries other DNA sequences with the same CDR3. This rearrangement joins TRBV7-9 to TRBJ2-1; unclear D gene. In germline, CDR1 is SEHNR, CDR2 FQNEAQ (reference sequence). V lost 1 base and J 5 bases, leaving 3 bases between the germline ends. There are 12 residues in the CDR3. CDR3 bases: TGTGCCAGCAGCTTAGGACACAATGAGCAGTTCTTC. It is translated as CASSLGHNEQFF.

The chain is built from TRBV27 and TRBJ2-1; TRBD2 matches 11 bases. Trimming at V came to 4 bases and at J to 7 bases, leaving 9 bases not matched to a gene. Germline V CDR1 and CDR2: MNHEY, SMNVEV (reference sequence). This CDR3 is built from 16 residues. This CDR3 is CASSSSLAGVGNEQFF. CDR3 nucleotides: TGTGCCAGCAGTTCCTCACTAGCGGGAGTAGGTAATGAGCAGTTCTTC.